This T cell receptor beta chain appears in the sequencing data of a study of beta chain features in type 1 diabetes. Study in general: Cell yields, age and gender were similar between patients and healthy donors.

General study points: Diminished insertions and augmented deletions at VDJ junctions characterized type 1 diabetes patients. Researchers cautioned that cDNA sequencing could over-represent cells with high TCR expression. Any HLA effect on TCRB rearrangement was left unresolved by small sub-analyses. In all four CD4+ subsets, TCRB CDR3 length was significantly, moderately reduced in type 1 diabetes.

Concerning this clone: Its target is not known.

The CDR3 contains 12 residues. Germline V gene lookup returns CDR1 WSHSY and CDR2 SAAADI. V was pared by 4 bases and J by 4 bases, with 5 bases between. Reverse transcription of all isolated RNA meant that expressed TCRB transcripts were sequenced. Produced via immunoSEQ multiplex PCR; TCRdb's table is partial and in-frame only. The table has 250,000 to 300,000 clones, approximately 25% seen once; the top ten hold about 0.011%. Sequencing was carried out using naive CD4+ T cells from blood. This clonotype was sampled from a woman aged 25 to 39 with type 1 diabetes. J is TRBJ2-1 and V is TRBV10-2, with D hard to call. For the CDR3, the DNA is TGCGCCAGCAGTGCCTATTACAATGAGCAGTTCTTC. It codes for CASSAYYNEQFF.